The rows below give T cell receptor beta chains drawn from one sample of a study of human thymus T cells. Some clones are missing from TCRdb's copy, which holds only in-frame ones; the method was immunoSEQ multiplex PCR. The sample holds tens of thousands of clones, 85% to 95% seen once. The material sequenced was thymus tissue. These TCRs come from a girl under three years old with a congenital heart defect but otherwise immunologically healthy. CDR3s include the opening cysteine and the closing phenylalanine or tryptophan. Fields, in order: J gene, V gene, clone size, D gene, CDR3 protein, CDR3 DNA. The D gene is left open where the match is weak. Clone size is not always given. Where it is, it says once, few, many or a class for expanded clones.

J gene: TRBJ2-5
V gene: TRBV4-1
clone size: .
D gene: TRBD1
CDR3 protein: CASSQGHGDRAKETQYF
CDR3 DNA: TGCGCCAGCAGCCAAGGGCACGGGGACAGGGCTAAGGAGACCCAGTACTTC

J gene: TRBJ2-3
V gene: TRBV27
clone size: .
D gene: .
CDR3 protein: CASSLKRSLGLTDTQYF
CDR3 DNA: TGTGCCAGCAGTTTAAAACGATCCTTGGGGTTAACAGATACGCAGTATTTT

J gene: TRBJ1-2
V gene: TRBV19
clone size: once
D gene: .
CDR3 protein: CASLGPGSYGYTF
CDR3 DNA: TGTGCCAGCCTGGGGCCGGGTAGCTATGGCTACACCTTC

J gene: TRBJ1-5
V gene: TRBV6-9
clone size: .
D gene: .
CDR3 protein: CASSSPGARQPQHF
CDR3 DNA: TGTGCCAGCAGTTCCCCAGGGGCCAGGCAGCCCCAGCATTTT

J gene: TRBJ2-1
V gene: TRBV29-1
clone size: .
D gene: TRBD2
CDR3 protein: CSVEATRTSGVGEQFF
CDR3 DNA: TGCAGCGTTGAAGCTACTAGGACTAGCGGGGTTGGCGAGCAGTTCTTC

J gene: TRBJ2-1
V gene: TRBV2
clone size: .
D gene: TRBD2
CDR3 protein: CASSRLAGTYNEQFF
CDR3 DNA: TGTGCCAGTAGTCGACTAGCGGGAACCTACAATGAGCAGTTCTTC

J gene: TRBJ2-1
V gene: TRBV11-2
clone size: .
D gene: TRBD1
CDR3 protein: CASSPRDRGPNEQFF
CDR3 DNA: TGTGCCAGCAGCCCCCGGGACAGGGGCCCCAATGAGCAGTTCTTC

J gene: TRBJ1-1
V gene: TRBV9
clone size: .
D gene: TRBD1
CDR3 protein: CASSVVAAVDRENTEAFF
CDR3 DNA: TGTGCCAGCAGCGTAGTAGCGGCTGTGGACAGGGAGAACACTGAAGCTTTCTTT

J gene: TRBJ2-5
V gene: TRBV28
clone size: .
D gene: TRBD2
CDR3 protein: CASRNTGGRQCRHQETQYF
CDR3 DNA: TGTGCCAGCAGAAATACGGGAGGGAGACAATGTCGACACCAAGAGACCCAGTACTTC

J gene: TRBJ2-7
V gene: TRBV5-5
clone size: .
D gene: TRBD2
CDR3 protein: CASSPQGVAGSRYEQYF
CDR3 DNA: TGTGCCAGCAGCCCACAGGGAGTAGCGGGATCCCGGTACGAGCAGTACTTC

J gene: TRBJ1-6
V gene: TRBV15
clone size: .
D gene: .
CDR3 protein: CATSSTGFLSYNSPLHF
CDR3 DNA: TGTGCCACCAGCAGTACAGGGTTCCTATCCTATAATTCACCCCTCCACTTT

J gene: TRBJ2-5
V gene: TRBV29-1
clone size: .
D gene: .
CDR3 protein: CSVAPQTVREETQYF
CDR3 DNA: TGCAGCGTTGCCCCCCAGACAGTGAGAGAAGAGACCCAGTACTTC

J gene: TRBJ2-7
V gene: TRBV4-2
clone size: .
D gene: .
CDR3 protein: CASSQGTPSWEQYF
CDR3 DNA: TGTGCCAGCAGCCAGGGTACCCCCTCCTGGGAGCAGTACTTC

J gene: TRBJ1-2
V gene: TRBV19
clone size: .
D gene: TRBD1
CDR3 protein: CASSLPGTGNYGYTF
CDR3 DNA: TGTGCCAGTAGTCTTCCTGGGACAGGGAATTATGGCTACACCTTC

J gene: TRBJ2-3
V gene: TRBV11-2
clone size: .
D gene: .
CDR3 protein: CASSRGGGTQYF
CDR3 DNA: TGTGCCAGCAGTCGAGGTGGGGGTACGCAGTATTTT

J gene: TRBJ1-2
V gene: TRBV9
clone size: .
D gene: .
CDR3 protein: CASSPKWGSYGYTF
CDR3 DNA: TGTGCCAGCAGCCCAAAGTGGGGGAGTTATGGCTACACCTTC

J gene: TRBJ2-3
V gene: TRBV6-1
clone size: .
D gene: .
CDR3 protein: CASSESSVYTDTQYF
CDR3 DNA: TGTGCCAGCAGTGAATCTAGCGTCTACACAGATACGCAGTATTTT

J gene: TRBJ1-5
V gene: TRBV4-1
clone size: once
D gene: .
CDR3 protein: CASSQGLRGIQPQHF
CDR3 DNA: TGCGCCAGCAGCCAAGGACTCAGGGGTATTCAGCCCCAGCATTTT

J gene: TRBJ2-5
V gene: TRBV4-2
clone size: .
D gene: .
CDR3 protein: CASSQDGVVLPETQYF
CDR3 DNA: TGTGCCAGCAGCCAAGATGGAGTAGTCCTGCCGGAGACCCAGTACTTC

J gene: TRBJ2-1
V gene: TRBV5-1
clone size: .
D gene: TRBD1
CDR3 protein: CARGTDREYNEQFF
CDR3 DNA: TGCGCCAGGGGGACGGACAGGGAATACAATGAGCAGTTCTTC

J gene: TRBJ2-4
V gene: TRBV30
clone size: .
D gene: .
CDR3 protein: CAWSVPARPRSIQYF
CDR3 DNA: TGTGCCTGGAGTGTCCCAGCTAGGCCCCGCTCCATTCAGTACTTC

J gene: TRBJ1-5
V gene: TRBV28
clone size: .
D gene: .
CDR3 protein: CASRQGPHSNQPQHF
CDR3 DNA: TGTGCCAGCAGACAGGGACCCCATAGCAATCAGCCCCAGCATTTT

J gene: TRBJ2-7
V gene: TRBV7-2
clone size: .
D gene: .
CDR3 protein: CASSLAARRSQYF
CDR3 DNA: TGTGCCAGCAGCTTAGCGGCCCGCAGGTCACAGTACTTC

J gene: TRBJ2-6
V gene: TRBV5-6
clone size: .
D gene: .
CDR3 protein: CASSLNLLKIGANVLTF
CDR3 DNA: TGTGCCAGCAGCTTGAACCTGCTTAAAATTGGGGCCAACGTCCTGACTTTC

J gene: TRBJ2-1
V gene: TRBV10-3
clone size: .
D gene: .
CDR3 protein: CAISGGGSYNEQFF
CDR3 DNA: TGTGCCATCAGTGGGGGCGGGTCCTACAATGAGCAGTTCTTC

J gene: TRBJ2-5
V gene: TRBV2
clone size: .
D gene: TRBD2
CDR3 protein: CASSAGLAGETVYQETQYF
CDR3 DNA: TGTGCCAGCAGTGCGGGACTAGCGGGAGAGACGGTGTACCAAGAGACCCAGTACTTC

J gene: TRBJ2-4
V gene: TRBV6-6
clone size: .
D gene: .
CDR3 protein: CASSYSLQLAKNIQYF
CDR3 DNA: TGTGCCAGCAGTTACTCACTCCAGCTAGCCAAAAACATTCAGTACTTC

J gene: TRBJ1-5
V gene: TRBV29-1
clone size: .
D gene: TRBD1
CDR3 protein: CSVKDTGGNQPQHF
CDR3 DNA: TGCAGCGTTAAGGACACAGGGGGCAATCAGCCCCAGCATTTT

J gene: TRBJ1-2
V gene: TRBV25-1
clone size: .
D gene: .
CDR3 protein: CASSERTINYGYTF
CDR3 DNA: TGTGCCAGCAGTGAACGTACGATTAACTATGGCTACACCTTC

J gene: TRBJ1-4
V gene: TRBV7-2
clone size: once
D gene: .
CDR3 protein: CASSLDQVVDEKLFF
CDR3 DNA: TGTGCCAGCAGCTTAGACCAGGTGGTTGATGAAAAACTGTTTTTT

J gene: TRBJ2-7
V gene: TRBV11-2
clone size: .
D gene: TRBD2
CDR3 protein: CASSLVSGRNDRAYEQYF
CDR3 DNA: TGTGCCAGCAGCTTAGTTAGCGGGCGAAACGACAGAGCCTACGAGCAGTACTTC

J gene: TRBJ2-5
V gene: TRBV6-1
clone size: .
D gene: .
CDR3 protein: CASSEWVYQETQYF
CDR3 DNA: TGTGCCAGCAGTGAATGGGTGTACCAAGAGACCCAGTACTTC

J gene: TRBJ2-1
V gene: TRBV7-2
clone size: .
D gene: .
CDR3 protein: CASSSWGDSQVLNNEQFF
CDR3 DNA: TGTGCCAGCAGCTCCTGGGGGGACTCCCAGGTTTTGAACAATGAGCAGTTCTTC

J gene: TRBJ1-2
V gene: TRBV5-1
clone size: once
D gene: TRBD1
CDR3 protein: CASSPMAGDSLNYGYTF
CDR3 DNA: TGCGCCAGCAGCCCGATGGCGGGGGACAGCCTTAACTATGGCTACACCTTC

J gene: TRBJ1-4
V gene: TRBV4-3
clone size: .
D gene: TRBD1
CDR3 protein: CASSHHPGTEIVEKLFF
CDR3 DNA: TGCGCCAGCAGCCACCATCCCGGGACAGAAATTGTCGAAAAACTGTTTTTT

J gene: TRBJ1-4
V gene: TRBV25-1
clone size: .
D gene: .
CDR3 protein: CASSPQGDNEKLFF
CDR3 DNA: TGTGCCAGCAGTCCTCAGGGAGATAATGAAAAACTGTTTTTT

J gene: TRBJ1-2
V gene: TRBV7-2
clone size: .
D gene: .
CDR3 protein: CASSPESKWYGYTF
CDR3 DNA: TGTGCCAGCAGCCCCGAGTCGAAATGGTATGGCTACACCTTC

J gene: TRBJ2-3
V gene: TRBV18
clone size: .
D gene: .
CDR3 protein: CASSPNRGRRTDTQYF
CDR3 DNA: TGTGCCAGCTCACCGAACCGGGGTCGGCGGACAGATACGCAGTATTTT

J gene: TRBJ2-1
V gene: TRBV10-3
clone size: .
D gene: TRBD2
CDR3 protein: CAISESKGGTSYNEQFF
CDR3 DNA: TGTGCCATCAGTGAGTCGAAGGGAGGGACCTCCTACAATGAGCAGTTCTTC

J gene: TRBJ2-2
V gene: TRBV6-1
clone size: .
D gene: TRBD1
CDR3 protein: CASSEGTGGLNTGELFF
CDR3 DNA: TGTGCCAGCAGTGAAGGGACAGGGGGCCTCAACACCGGGGAGCTGTTTTTT

J gene: TRBJ1-5
V gene: TRBV7-8
clone size: .
D gene: .
CDR3 protein: CASSLSDPLGNQPQHF
CDR3 DNA: TGTGCCAGCAGCCTCTCGGACCCCTTGGGCAATCAGCCCCAGCATTTT

J gene: TRBJ2-3
V gene: TRBV4-3
clone size: .
D gene: .
CDR3 protein: CASSQDRGYGHPDTQYF
CDR3 DNA: TGCGCCAGCAGCCAAGATAGGGGGTACGGCCACCCAGATACGCAGTATTTT

J gene: TRBJ1-4
V gene: TRBV2
clone size: .
D gene: .
CDR3 protein: CASSEDNEKLFF
CDR3 DNA: TGTGCCAGCAGTGAAGATAATGAAAAACTGTTTTTT

J gene: TRBJ1-2
V gene: TRBV28
clone size: .
D gene: .
CDR3 protein: CASSFTPPTYGYTF
CDR3 DNA: TGTGCCAGCAGCTTTACTCCCCCGACCTATGGCTACACCTTC

J gene: TRBJ2-1
V gene: TRBV7-2
clone size: .
D gene: TRBD2
CDR3 protein: CASSLTSGSFPQFF
CDR3 DNA: TGTGCCAGCAGCCTGACTAGCGGGAGTTTCCCACAGTTCTTC

J gene: TRBJ2-3
V gene: TRBV15
clone size: .
D gene: .
CDR3 protein: CATSRQGQGTDTQYF
CDR3 DNA: TGTGCCACCAGCAGACAGGGGCAGGGCACAGATACGCAGTATTTT

J gene: TRBJ1-1
V gene: TRBV4-3
clone size: .
D gene: .
CDR3 protein: CASSQLPTGTHEAFF
CDR3 DNA: TGCGCCAGCAGCCAACTCCCTACAGGGACCCATGAAGCTTTCTTT

J gene: TRBJ2-7
V gene: TRBV28
clone size: .
D gene: TRBD1
CDR3 protein: CASSPWTGANTYEQYF
CDR3 DNA: TGTGCCAGCAGTCCATGGACAGGGGCTAATACCTACGAGCAGTACTTC

J gene: TRBJ2-4
V gene: TRBV5-8
clone size: .
D gene: TRBD2
CDR3 protein: CASSLVGTSGSKNIQYF
CDR3 DNA: TGTGCCAGCAGCTTGGTGGGGACTAGCGGGAGTAAAAACATTCAGTACTTC

J gene: TRBJ1-2
V gene: TRBV5-8
clone size: .
D gene: TRBD1
CDR3 protein: CASSPPGAGGLYGYTF
CDR3 DNA: TGTGCCAGCAGCCCCCCGGGGGCAGGGGGCCTCTATGGCTACACCTTC

J gene: TRBJ2-3
V gene: TRBV10-2
clone size: .
D gene: .
CDR3 protein: CASLTGKDTDTQYF
CDR3 DNA: TGCGCCAGCTTGACCGGGAAAGACACAGATACGCAGTATTTT

J gene: TRBJ2-1
V gene: TRBV6-5
clone size: .
D gene: .
CDR3 protein: CASSWGSGGNEQFF
CDR3 DNA: TGTGCCAGCAGTTGGGGATCCGGCGGCAATGAGCAGTTCTTC

J gene: TRBJ2-5
V gene: TRBV27
clone size: .
D gene: TRBD2
CDR3 protein: CASSFITPSWAGGTDTQETQYF
CDR3 DNA: TGTGCCAGCAGTTTCATAACACCGAGCTGGGCGGGAGGCACAGACACACAAGAGACCCAGTACTTC